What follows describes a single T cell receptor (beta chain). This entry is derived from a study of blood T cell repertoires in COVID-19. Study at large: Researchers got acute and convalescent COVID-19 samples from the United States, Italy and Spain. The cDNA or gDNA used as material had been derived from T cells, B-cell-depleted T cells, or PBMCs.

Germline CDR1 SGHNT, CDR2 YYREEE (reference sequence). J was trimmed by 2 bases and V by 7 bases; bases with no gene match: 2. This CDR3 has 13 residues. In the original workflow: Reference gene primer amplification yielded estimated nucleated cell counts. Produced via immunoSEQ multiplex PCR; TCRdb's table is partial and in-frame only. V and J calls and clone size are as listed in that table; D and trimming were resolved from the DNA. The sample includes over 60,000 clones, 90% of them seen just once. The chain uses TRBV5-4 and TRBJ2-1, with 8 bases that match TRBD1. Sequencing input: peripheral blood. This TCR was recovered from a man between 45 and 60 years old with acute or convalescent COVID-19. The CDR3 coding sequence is TGTGCCAGCGGGACAGGAGCCTACAATGAGCAGTTCTTC. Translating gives CASGTGAYNEQFF.